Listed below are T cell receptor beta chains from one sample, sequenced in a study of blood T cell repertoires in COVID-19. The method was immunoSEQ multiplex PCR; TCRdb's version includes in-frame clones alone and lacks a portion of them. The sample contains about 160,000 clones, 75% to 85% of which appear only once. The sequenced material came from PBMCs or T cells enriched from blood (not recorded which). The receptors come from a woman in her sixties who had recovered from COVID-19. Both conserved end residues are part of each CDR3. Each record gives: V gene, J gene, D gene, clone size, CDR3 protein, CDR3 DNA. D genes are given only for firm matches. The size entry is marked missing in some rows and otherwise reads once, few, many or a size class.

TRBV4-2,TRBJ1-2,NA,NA,CASSQEGAGNYGYTF,TGTGCCAGCAGCCAAGAAGGGGCAGGGAACTATGGCTACACCTTC
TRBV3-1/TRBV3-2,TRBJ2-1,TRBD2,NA,CASSQEHSPSGYNEQFF,TGTGCCAGCAGCCAAGAACATAGTCCTAGCGGTTACAATGAGCAGTTCTTC
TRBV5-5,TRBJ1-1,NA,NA,CASSSRGNVNTEAFF,TGTGCCAGCAGCTCCCGGGGGAACGTGAACACTGAAGCTTTCTTT
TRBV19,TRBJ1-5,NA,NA,CASSWDGRDQPQHF,TGTGCCAGTAGCTGGGACGGGAGAGATCAGCCCCAGCATTTT
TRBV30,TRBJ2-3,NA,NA,CAWTRTETTTDTQYF,TGTGCCTGGACCCGGACAGAAACTACCACAGATACGCAGTATTTT
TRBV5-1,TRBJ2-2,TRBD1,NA,CASSLGQGASGELFF,TGCGCCAGCAGCCTCGGACAGGGGGCGTCCGGGGAGCTGTTTTTT
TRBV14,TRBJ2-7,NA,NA,CASSQVLPGGEQYF,TGTGCCAGCAGCCAAGTACTACCCGGAGGCGAGCAGTACTTC
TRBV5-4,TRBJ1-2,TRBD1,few,CASRGAEGAYGYTF,TGTGCCAGCAGAGGGGCGGAGGGGGCCTATGGCTACACCTTC
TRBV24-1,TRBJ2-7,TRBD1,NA,CATSDGDSPRREQYF,TGTGCCACCAGTGATGGGGACAGTCCTAGGCGGGAGCAGTACTTC
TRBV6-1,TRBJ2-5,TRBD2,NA,CASSQGTSGGLETQYF,TGTGCCAGCAGTCAAGGGACTAGCGGGGGACTTGAGACCCAGTACTTC
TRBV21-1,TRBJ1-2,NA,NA,CARELRVTEYYGYTF,TGTGCCAGAGAGCTCAGGGTTACTGAATACTATGGCTACACCTTC
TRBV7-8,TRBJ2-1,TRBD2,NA,CASSLRERGGSVDEQFF,TGTGCCAGCAGCTTAAGGGAGCGGGGGGGAAGCGTTGATGAGCAGTTCTTC
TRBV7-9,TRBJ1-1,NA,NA,CASSRAGVSTEAFF,TGTGCCAGCAGCCGGGCGGGGGTGTCCACTGAAGCTTTCTTT
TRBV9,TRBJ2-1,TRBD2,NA,CASSGLAGGYEQFF,TGTGCCAGCAGCGGACTAGCGGGGGGCTATGAGCAGTTCTTC
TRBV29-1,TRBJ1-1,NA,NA,CSVELMFQGQDMNTEAFF,TGCAGCGTTGAATTGATGTTCCAGGGGCAGGATATGAACACTGAAGCTTTCTTT
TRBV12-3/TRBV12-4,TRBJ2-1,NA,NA,CASSFRAYNEQFF,TGTGCCAGCAGTTTCAGGGCTTACAATGAGCAGTTCTTC
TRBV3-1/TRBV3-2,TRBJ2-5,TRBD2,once,CASSQGLAGGETQYF,TGTGCCAGCAGCCAGGGACTAGCGGGGGGTGAGACCCAGTACTTC
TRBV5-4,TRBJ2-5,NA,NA,CASSLIEGRETQYF,TGTGCCAGCAGCTTGATCGAGGGCCGAGAGACCCAGTACTTC
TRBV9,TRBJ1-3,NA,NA,CASSADTFSGNTIYF,TGTGCCAGCAGCGCAGACACATTCTCTGGAAACACCATATATTTT
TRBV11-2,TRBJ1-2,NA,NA,CASSLVPGLLDGYTF,TGTGCCAGCAGCTTAGTCCCAGGGTTACTCGATGGCTACACCTTC
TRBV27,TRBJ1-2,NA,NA,CASRSSWEVGYGYTF,TGTGCCAGCAGATCGTCGTGGGAGGTCGGCTATGGCTACACCTTC
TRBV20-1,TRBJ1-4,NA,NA,CSASYEEKLFF,TGCAGTGCTAGTTATGAGGAAAAACTGTTTTTT
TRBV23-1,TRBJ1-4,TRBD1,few,CASKSDRVGEKLFF,TGCGCCAGCAAATCGGACAGGGTCGGTGAAAAACTGTTTTTT
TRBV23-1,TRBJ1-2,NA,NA,CASSHPGLWWGYTF,TGCGCCAGCAGTCACCCGGGACTCTGGTGGGGCTACACCTTC
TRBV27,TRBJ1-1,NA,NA,CASSTTRINTEAFF,TGTGCCAGCAGTACAACCAGGATAAACACTGAAGCTTTCTTT
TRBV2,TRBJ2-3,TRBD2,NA,CASSESPSGNTDTQYF,TGTGCCAGCAGTGAAAGTCCTAGCGGGAACACAGATACGCAGTATTTT
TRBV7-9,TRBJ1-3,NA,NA,CASSLNACSGNTIYF,TGTGCCAGCAGCTTAAATGCGTGCTCTGGAAACACCATATATTTT
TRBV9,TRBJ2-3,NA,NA,CASSVDEWRNTDTQYF,TGTGCCAGCAGCGTAGACGAGTGGCGGAACACAGATACGCAGTATTTT
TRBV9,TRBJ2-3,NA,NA,CASSVAGGPYYTDTQYF,TGTGCCAGCAGCGTAGCCGGGGGTCCCTATTACACAGATACGCAGTATTTT
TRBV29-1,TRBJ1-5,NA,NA,CSVVSDSNQPQHF,TGCAGCGTTGTAAGTGACAGTAATCAGCCCCAGCATTTT
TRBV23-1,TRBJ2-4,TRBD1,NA,CASRPGQGGPNIQYF,TGCGCCAGCAGACCGGGACAGGGAGGCCCAAACATTCAGTACTTC
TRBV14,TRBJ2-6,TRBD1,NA,CASSRDSSGANVLTF,TGTGCCAGCAGCCGGGACAGCTCTGGGGCCAACGTCCTGACTTTC
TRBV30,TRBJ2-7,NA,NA,CARGSSYEQYF,TGTGCCCGCGGGTCATCCTACGAGCAGTACTTC
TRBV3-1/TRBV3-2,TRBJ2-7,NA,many,CASSQWGDGYEQYF,TGTGCCAGCAGCCAATGGGGAGACGGCTACGAGCAGTACTTC
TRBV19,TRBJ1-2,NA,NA,CASYRDYGYTF,TGTGCCAGTTACAGGGACTATGGCTACACCTTC
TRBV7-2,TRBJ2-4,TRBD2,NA,CASSHSGGSQNIQYF,TGTGCCAGCAGCCACAGCGGGGGGTCCCAAAACATTCAGTACTTC
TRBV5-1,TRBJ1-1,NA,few,CASSLTDTEAFF,TGCGCCAGCAGCTTGACGGACACTGAAGCTTTCTTT
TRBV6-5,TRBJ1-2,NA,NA,CASSYEGSYTF,TGTGCCAGCAGTTACGAGGGAAGCTACACCTTC
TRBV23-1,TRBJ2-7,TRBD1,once,CASSDMTGVVFHEQYF,TGCGCCAGCAGTGACATGACAGGGGTGGTGTTCCACGAGCAGTACTTC
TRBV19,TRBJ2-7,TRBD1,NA,CASSLIPGQGLPEQYF,TGTGCCAGTAGTTTGATACCGGGACAGGGCCTCCCCGAGCAGTACTTC
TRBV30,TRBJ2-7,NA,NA,CAWSVIGSWGPSSYEQYF,TGTGCCTGGAGTGTAATCGGGAGCTGGGGCCCGAGCTCCTACGAGCAGTACTTC
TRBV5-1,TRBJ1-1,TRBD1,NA,CASQRYRGQDTEAFF,TGCGCCAGCCAAAGATACAGGGGGCAGGACACTGAAGCTTTCTTT
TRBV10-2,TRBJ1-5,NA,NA,CASSDRGGSNQPQHF,TGCGCCAGCAGTGACCGGGGAGGAAGCAATCAGCCCCAGCATTTT
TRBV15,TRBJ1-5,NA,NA,CATSRQGISQPQHF,TGTGCCACCAGCAGACAGGGGATCTCTCAGCCCCAGCATTTT
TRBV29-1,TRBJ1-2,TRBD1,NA,CSVAPGQGANYGYTF,TGCAGCGTTGCCCCGGGACAGGGGGCTAACTATGGCTACACCTTC
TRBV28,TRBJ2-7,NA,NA,CASSLGGYEQYF,TGTGCCAGCAGTCTGGGAGGTTACGAGCAGTACTTC
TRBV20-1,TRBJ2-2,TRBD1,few,CSASSLGTGGTGELFF,TGCAGTGCTAGTTCCCTCGGGACAGGGGGGACCGGGGAGCTGTTTTTT
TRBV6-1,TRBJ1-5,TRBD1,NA,CASSAETGGPSQPQHF,TGTGCCAGCAGTGCAGAAACAGGGGGCCCGAGTCAGCCCCAGCATTTT
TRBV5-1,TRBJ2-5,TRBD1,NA,CASSFRGRRQETQYF,TGCGCCAGCAGCTTTAGGGGGCGTCGACAAGAGACCCAGTACTTC
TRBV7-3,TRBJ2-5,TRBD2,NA,CASSLGLAGAQETQYF,TGTGCCAGCAGCTTAGGGCTAGCGGGGGCTCAAGAGACCCAGTACTTC
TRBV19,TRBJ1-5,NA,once,CASRDSQDQPQHF,TGTGCCAGCCGTGACAGCCAAGATCAGCCCCAGCATTTT
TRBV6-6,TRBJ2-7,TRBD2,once,CASSHYGLAGGLKSYEQYF,TGTGCCAGCAGTCATTACGGACTAGCGGGGGGTTTGAAATCCTACGAGCAGTACTTC
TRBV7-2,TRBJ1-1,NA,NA,CASSPSAGMNTEAFF,TGTGCCAGCAGCCCATCAGCGGGAATGAACACTGAAGCTTTCTTT
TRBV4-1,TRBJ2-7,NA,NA,CASSQDAREQYF,TGCGCCAGCAGCCAAGATGCGCGCGAGCAGTACTTC
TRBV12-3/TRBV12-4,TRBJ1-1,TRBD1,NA,CASSPQGPTEAFF,TGTGCCAGCAGTCCACAGGGGCCCACTGAAGCTTTCTTT